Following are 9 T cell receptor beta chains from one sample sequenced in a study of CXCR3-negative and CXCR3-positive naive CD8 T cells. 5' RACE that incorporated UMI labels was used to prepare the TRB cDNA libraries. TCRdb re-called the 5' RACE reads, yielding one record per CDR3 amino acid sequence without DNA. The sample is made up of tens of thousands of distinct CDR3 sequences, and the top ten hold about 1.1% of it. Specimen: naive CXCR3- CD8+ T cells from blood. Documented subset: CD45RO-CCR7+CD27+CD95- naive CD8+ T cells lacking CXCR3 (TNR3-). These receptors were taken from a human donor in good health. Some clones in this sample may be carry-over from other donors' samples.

CDR3 residues: CASSLTGWSEQYF. The chain uses TRBV5-6 and TRBJ2-7; TCRdb selects TRBD1, and the lack of DNA leaves this call unchecked. The CDR3 is 13 residues long. The V gene's germline CDR1 is SGHDT and CDR2 YYEEEE.

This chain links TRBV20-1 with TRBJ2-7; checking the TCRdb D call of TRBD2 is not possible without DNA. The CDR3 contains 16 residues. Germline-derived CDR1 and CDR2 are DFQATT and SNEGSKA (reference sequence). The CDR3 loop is CSARDSGGVSGYEQYF.

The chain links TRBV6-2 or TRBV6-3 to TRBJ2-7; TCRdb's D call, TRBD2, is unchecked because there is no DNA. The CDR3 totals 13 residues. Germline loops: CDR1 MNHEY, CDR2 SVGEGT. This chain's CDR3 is CASSPPPPYEQYF.

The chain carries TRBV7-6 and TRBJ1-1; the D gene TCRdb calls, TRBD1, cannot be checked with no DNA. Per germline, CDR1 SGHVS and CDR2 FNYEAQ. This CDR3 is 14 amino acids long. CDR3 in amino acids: CASSQTDRGERAFF.

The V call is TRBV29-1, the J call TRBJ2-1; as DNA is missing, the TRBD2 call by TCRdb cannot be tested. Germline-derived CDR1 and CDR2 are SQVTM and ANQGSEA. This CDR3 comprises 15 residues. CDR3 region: CSVALADNPPNEQFF.

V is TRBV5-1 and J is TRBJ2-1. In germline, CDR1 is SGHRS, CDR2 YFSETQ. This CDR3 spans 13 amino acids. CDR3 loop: CASSFLSYNEPFF.

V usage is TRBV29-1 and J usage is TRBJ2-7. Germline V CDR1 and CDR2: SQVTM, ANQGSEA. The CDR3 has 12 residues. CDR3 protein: CSGRGSSYEQYF.

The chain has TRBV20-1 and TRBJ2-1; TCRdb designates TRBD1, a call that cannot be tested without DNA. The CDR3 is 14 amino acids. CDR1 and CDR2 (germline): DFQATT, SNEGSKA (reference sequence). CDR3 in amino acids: CSARVRERYNEQFF.

CDR3 sequence: CASSFYRQNSYEQYF. The V and J genes are TRBV5-5 and TRBJ2-7; TCRdb gives TRBD1 as the D gene, but with no DNA this cannot be confirmed. The germline CDR1 and CDR2 sequences are SGHKS and YYEKEE (reference sequence). CDR3 length: 15 amino acids.